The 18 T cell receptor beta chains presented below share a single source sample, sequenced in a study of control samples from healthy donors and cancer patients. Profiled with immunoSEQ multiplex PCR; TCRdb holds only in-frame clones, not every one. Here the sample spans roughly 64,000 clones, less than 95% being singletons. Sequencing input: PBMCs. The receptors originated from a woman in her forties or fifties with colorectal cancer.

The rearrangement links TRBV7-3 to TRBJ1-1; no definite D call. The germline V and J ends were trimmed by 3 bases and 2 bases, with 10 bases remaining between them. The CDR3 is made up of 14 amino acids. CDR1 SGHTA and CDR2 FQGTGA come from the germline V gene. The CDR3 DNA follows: TGTGCCAGCAGCTTGGACGGCGCCAACACTGAAGCTTTCTTT. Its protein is CASSLDGANTEAFF.

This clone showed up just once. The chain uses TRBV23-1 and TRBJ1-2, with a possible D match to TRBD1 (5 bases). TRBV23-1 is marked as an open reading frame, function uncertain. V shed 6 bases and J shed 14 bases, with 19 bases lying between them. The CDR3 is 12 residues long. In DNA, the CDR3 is TGCGCCAGCAGCCGCTCCGAGCAGGGAGAAACCTTC. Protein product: CASSRSEQGETF.

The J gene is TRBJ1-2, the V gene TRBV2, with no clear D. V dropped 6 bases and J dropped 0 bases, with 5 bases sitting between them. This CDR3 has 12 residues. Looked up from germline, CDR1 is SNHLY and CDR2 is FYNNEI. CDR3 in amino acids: CASRQTNYGYTF. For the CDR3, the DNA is TGTGCCAGCAGACAGACTAACTATGGCTACACCTTC.

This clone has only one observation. Here the CDR3 DNA reads TGTGCCAGCAGTTTACAAGGGGGGGTTCAAGTCTACGAGCAGTACTTC. This translates into CASSLQGGVQVYEQYF. V usage is TRBV28 and J usage is TRBJ2-7; weak D call: TRBD2 (7 bases). This CDR3 has 16 amino acids. V was cut by 2 bases and J by 3 bases, with 17 bases left in between. CDR1 is MDHEN and CDR2 is SYDVKM in the germline V gene.

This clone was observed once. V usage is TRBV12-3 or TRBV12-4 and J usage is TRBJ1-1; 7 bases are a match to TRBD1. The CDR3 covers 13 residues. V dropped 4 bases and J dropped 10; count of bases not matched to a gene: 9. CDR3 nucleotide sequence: TGTGCCAGCAGTTACGATGCCGGGACAGTAGCTTTCTTT. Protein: CASSYDAGTVAFF.

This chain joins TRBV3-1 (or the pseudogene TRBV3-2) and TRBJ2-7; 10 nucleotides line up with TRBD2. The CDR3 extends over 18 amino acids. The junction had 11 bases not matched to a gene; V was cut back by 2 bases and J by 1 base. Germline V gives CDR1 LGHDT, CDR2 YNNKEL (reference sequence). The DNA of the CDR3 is TGTGCCAGCAGCCAAAGCGAGACCGGGACTAGCGATTCCTACGAGCAGTACTTC. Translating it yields CASSQSETGTSDSYEQYF.

The CDR3 DNA reads as TGTGCCAGCAGCGGATCGGGACAGGGAGTGGATACGCAGTATTTT. Protein: CASSGSGQGVDTQYF. V gene TRBV9 combines with J gene TRBJ2-3; 9 nucleotides line up with TRBD1. J lost 6 bases, V lost 3 bases, and 8 bases had no gene match. The CDR3 length is 15 residues. Germline V gene sequence: CDR1 SGDLS, CDR2 YYNGEE.

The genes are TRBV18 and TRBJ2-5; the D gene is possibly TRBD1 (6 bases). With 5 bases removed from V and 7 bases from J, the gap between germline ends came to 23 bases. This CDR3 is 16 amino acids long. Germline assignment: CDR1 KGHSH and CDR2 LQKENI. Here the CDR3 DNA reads TGTGCCAGCTCATCAGGACAGCGTTCTTTAGAAGGGACCCAGTACTTC. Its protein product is CASSSGQRSLEGTQYF.

The CDR3 region is CAWSPPVSSGNTIYF. Here the CDR3 DNA reads TGTGCCTGGAGTCCCCCAGTTAGCTCTGGAAACACCATATATTTT. The chain carries TRBV30 and TRBJ1-3, with unresolved D. This CDR3 has 15 residues. In germline, CDR1 is GTSNPN, CDR2 SVGIG (reference sequence). Trimming shortened V by 2 bases and J by 0 bases, and 11 bases separated the two germline ends.

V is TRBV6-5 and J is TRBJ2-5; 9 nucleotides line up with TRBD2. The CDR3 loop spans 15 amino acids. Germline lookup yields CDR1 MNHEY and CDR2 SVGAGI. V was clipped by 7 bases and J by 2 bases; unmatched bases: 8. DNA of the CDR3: TGTGCCAGCACCCGGACTAGCGCAAATCAAGAGACCCAGTACTTC. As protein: CASTRTSANQETQYF.

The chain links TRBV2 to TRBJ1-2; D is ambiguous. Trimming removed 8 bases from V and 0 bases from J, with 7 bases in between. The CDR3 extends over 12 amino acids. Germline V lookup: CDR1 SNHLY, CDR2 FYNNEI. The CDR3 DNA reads TGTGCCAGCCGGGAGGCTAACTATGGCTACACCTTC. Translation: CASREANYGYTF.

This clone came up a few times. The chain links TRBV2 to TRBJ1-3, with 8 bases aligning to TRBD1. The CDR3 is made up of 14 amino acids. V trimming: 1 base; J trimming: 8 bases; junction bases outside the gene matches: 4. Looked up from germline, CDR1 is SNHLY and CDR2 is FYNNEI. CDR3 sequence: CASSEGTGSHTIYF. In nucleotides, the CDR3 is TGTGCCAGCAGTGAAGGGACAGGGTCCCACACCATATATTTT.

This CDR3 reads CASSLDPGMNTEAFF. The DNA for the CDR3 is TGCGCCAGCAGCTTGGATCCCGGGATGAACACTGAAGCTTTCTTT. The V and J genes are TRBV5-1 and TRBJ1-1, with D unresolved. Trimming stripped 0 bases from V and 0 bases from J, with 9 bases between. The CDR3 covers 15 residues. CDR1 is SGHRS and CDR2 is YFSETQ in the germline V gene.

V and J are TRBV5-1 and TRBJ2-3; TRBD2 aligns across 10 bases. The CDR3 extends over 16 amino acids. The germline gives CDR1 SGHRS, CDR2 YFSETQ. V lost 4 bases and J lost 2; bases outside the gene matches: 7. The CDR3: CASSQSGGAFTDTQYF. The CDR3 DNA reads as TGCGCCAGCAGCCAAAGCGGGGGGGCGTTCACAGATACGCAGTATTTT.

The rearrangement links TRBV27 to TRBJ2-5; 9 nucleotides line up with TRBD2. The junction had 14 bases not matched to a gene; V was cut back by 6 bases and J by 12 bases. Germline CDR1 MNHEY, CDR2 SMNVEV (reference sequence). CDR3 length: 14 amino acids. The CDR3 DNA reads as TGTGCCAGCAGCCAGGGGCTAGCGGGACTCGGAGAGTACTTC. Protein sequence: CASSQGLAGLGEYF.

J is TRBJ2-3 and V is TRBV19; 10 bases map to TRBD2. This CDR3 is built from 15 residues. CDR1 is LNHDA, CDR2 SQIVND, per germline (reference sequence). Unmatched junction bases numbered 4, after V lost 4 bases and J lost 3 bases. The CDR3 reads CASSTSGSFTDTQYF. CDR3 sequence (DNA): TGTGCCAGTAGTACTAGCGGGAGTTTTACAGATACGCAGTATTTT.

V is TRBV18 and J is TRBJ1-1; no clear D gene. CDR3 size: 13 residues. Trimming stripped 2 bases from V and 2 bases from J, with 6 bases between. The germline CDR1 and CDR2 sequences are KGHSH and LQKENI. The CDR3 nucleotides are TGTGCCAGCTCACCAGTACGTAACACTGAAGCTTTCTTT. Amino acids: CASSPVRNTEAFF. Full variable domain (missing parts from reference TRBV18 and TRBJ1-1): NAGVMQNPRHLVRRRGQEARLRCSPMKGHSHVYWYRQLPEEGLKFMVYLQKENIIDESGMPKERFSAEFPKEGPSILRIQQVVRGDSAAYFCASSPVRNTEAFFGQGTRLTVV.

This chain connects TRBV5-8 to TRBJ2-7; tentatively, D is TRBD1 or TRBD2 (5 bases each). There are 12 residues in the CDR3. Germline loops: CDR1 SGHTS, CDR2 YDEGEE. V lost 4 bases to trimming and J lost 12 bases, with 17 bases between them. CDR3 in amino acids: CASSPGTLEGYF. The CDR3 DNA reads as TGTGCCAGCAGCCCGGGGACGTTAGAAGGGTACTTC.